This entry describes one T cell receptor beta chain. These data come from a study of control samples from healthy donors and cancer patients. The table came from immunoSEQ multiplex PCR; TCRdb's copy has only in-frame clones and leaves some out. The repertoire has 35,000 to 50,000 clones, approximately 94% of them found once; the top ten carry more than 20%. CDR1 is SGHDT and CDR2 is YYEEEE in the germline V gene. The CDR3 loop spans 13 amino acids. Trimming stripped 4 bases from V and 3 bases from J, with 10 bases between. Sequenced material: blood. The chain is built from TRBV5-6 and TRBJ1-2; tentatively, D is TRBD1 (6 bases). This TCR was sampled from a man aged 60 to 75 in good health. The CDR3 is CASSQGTHYGYTF. DNA of the CDR3: TGTGCCAGCAGCCAGGGGACCCACTATGGCTACACCTTC.